This T cell receptor (beta chain) was obtained from a study of blood T cell repertoires in COVID-19. Individuals drawn from 20 to 25 US areas were roughly 18 to 95 years old. Per the original methods: The assay estimated nucleated cells by amplifying reference gene primers. Libraries were prepared by immunoSEQ multiplex PCR; TCRdb keeps only in-frame clonotypes and omits some of them. V, J and clone size are those of that table, while D and trimming were read from the DNA. The table lists fewer than 400,000 clones, about 92% of them singletons. The clonotype originates from a woman aged 25-40 years who had recovered from COVID-19. The source material was PBMCs or T cells enriched from blood (not recorded which).

As DNA, the CDR3 is TGTGCCAGCAGCTTACTCCAGCGGGGGGGCACAGATACGCAGTATTTT. This encodes CASSLLQRGGTDTQYF. The gene calls are TRBV7-3 and TRBJ2-3; 9 bases are a match to TRBD2. The trim removed 2 bases at V and 1 base at J, leaving 4 bases unmatched. There are 16 residues in the CDR3. Germline CDR1 is SGHTA and CDR2 is FQGTGA.